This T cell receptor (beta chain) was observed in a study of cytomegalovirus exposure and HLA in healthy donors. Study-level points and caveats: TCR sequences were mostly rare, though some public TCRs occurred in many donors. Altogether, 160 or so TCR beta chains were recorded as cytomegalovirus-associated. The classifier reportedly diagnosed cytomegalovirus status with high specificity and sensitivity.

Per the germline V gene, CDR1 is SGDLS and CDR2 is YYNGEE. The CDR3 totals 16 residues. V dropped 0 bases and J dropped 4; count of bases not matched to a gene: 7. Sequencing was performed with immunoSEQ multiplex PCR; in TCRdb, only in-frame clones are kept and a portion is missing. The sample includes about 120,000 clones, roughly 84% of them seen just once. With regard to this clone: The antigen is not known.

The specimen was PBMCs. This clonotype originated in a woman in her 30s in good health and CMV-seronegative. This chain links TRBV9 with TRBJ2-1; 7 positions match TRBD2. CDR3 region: CASSVAGRGVYNEQFF. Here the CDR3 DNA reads TGTGCCAGCAGCGTAGCGGGTCGGGGGGTGTACAATGAGCAGTTCTTC.